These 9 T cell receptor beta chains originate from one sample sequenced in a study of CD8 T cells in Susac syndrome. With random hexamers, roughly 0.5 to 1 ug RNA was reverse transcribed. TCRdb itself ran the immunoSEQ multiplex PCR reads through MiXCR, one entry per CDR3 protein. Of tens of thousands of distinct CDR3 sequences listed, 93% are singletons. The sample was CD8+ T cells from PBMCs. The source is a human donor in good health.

The CDR3 DNA reads TGCGCCAGCAGCCAGGGGACAGGGCGCTACGAGCAGTACTTC. This encodes CASSQGTGRYEQYF. This chain joins TRBV4-3 and TRBJ2-7, with 9 bases fitting TRBD1. Germline trimming cut 3 bases from V and 3 bases from J; bases unmatched to any gene: 3. Germline V gene sequence: CDR1 LGHNA, CDR2 YSLEER. The CDR3 has 14 residues.

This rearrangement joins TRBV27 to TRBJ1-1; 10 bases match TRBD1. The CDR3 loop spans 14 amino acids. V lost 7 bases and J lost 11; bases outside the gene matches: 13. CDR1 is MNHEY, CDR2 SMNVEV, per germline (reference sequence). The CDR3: CASTQTGGVVSAFF. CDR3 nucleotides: TGTGCCAGCACCCAGACAGGGGGCGTAGTGTCGGCTTTCTTT.

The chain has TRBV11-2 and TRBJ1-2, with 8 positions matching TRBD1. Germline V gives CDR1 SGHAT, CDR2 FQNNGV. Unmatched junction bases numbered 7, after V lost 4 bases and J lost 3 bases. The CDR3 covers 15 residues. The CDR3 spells CASSSSGQGYYGYTF. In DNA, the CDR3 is TGTGCCAGCAGCTCGTCCGGACAGGGTTACTATGGCTACACCTTC.

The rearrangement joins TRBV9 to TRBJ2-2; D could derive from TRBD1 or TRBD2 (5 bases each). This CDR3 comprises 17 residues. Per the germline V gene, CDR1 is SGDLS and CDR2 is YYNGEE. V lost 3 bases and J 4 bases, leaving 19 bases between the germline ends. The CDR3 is CASSASLRGAGTGELFF. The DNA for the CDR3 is TGTGCCAGCAGCGCCAGTCTCCGGGGCGCGGGCACCGGGGAGCTGTTTTTT.

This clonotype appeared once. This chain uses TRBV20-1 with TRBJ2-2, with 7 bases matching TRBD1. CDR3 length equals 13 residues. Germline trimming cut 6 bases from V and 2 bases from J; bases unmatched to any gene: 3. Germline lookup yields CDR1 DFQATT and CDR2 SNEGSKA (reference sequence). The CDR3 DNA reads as TGCAGTGCGTGGGACAGAAACACCGGGGAGCTGTTTTTT. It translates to CSAWDRNTGELFF.

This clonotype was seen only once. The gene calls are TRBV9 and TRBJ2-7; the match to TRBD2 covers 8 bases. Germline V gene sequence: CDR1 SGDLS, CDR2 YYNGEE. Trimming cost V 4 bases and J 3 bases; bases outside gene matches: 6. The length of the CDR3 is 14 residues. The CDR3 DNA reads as TGTGCCAGCAGCACCGCCGGGACTAGCTACGAGCAGTACTTC. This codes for CASSTAGTSYEQYF.

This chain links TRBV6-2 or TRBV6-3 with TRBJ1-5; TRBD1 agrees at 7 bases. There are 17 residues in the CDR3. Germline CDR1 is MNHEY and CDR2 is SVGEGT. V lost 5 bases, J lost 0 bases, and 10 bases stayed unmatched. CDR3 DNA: TGTGCCAGCAGTCTACCTACAGGGGTCCTTAGCAATCAGCCCCAGCATTTT. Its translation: CASSLPTGVLSNQPQHF.

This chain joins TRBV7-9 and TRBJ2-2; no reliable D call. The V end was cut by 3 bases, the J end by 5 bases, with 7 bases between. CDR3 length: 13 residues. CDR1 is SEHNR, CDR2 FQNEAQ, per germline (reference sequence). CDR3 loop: CASSFGRTGELFF. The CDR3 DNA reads TGTGCCAGCAGCTTCGGTCGTACCGGGGAGCTGTTTTTT.

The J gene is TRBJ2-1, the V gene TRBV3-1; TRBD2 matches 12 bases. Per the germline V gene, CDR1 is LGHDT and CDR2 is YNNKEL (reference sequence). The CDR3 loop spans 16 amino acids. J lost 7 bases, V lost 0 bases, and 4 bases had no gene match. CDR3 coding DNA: TGTGCCAGCAGCCAAGATCCAGGACTAGCGGGGAATGAGCAGTTCTTC. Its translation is CASSQDPGLAGNEQFF.